This T cell receptor beta chain was identified in a study of T cell repertoires in cytomegalovirus infection. Looking at the study overall: Through public TCR beta signatures, both CMV infection and matching HLA type were indicated.

Study results and limitations: The study found HLA-C-restricted CMV-specific TCR beta clonotypes dominating the ex vivo response.

This clonotype was seen just once. Its antigen is not identified. TCRdb reprocessed the reads via MiXCR and lists one record per CDR3 protein. This table holds around 770,000 distinct CDR3 sequences, 25% to 35% found once. Germline V gene lookup returns CDR1 MDHEN and CDR2 SYDVKM. Deletions cut 4 bases from V and 8 bases from J, with 17 bases between. This CDR3 spans 14 amino acids. The rearrangement uses TRBV28 and TRBJ1-2; a possible D gene is TRBD1 (6 bases). The TCR was taken from a human donor in good health (CMV status not recorded). Some clones in this sample may be carry-over from other donors' samples. Material: cultured CD8+ T cells from PBMCs, obtained from culture after CMV antigen stimulation. CDR3 in amino acids: CASSSDRRLLGYTF. Written as DNA, the CDR3 is TGTGCCAGCAGTTCTGACAGGCGGCTATTGGGCTACACCTTC.